The 22 T cell receptor beta chains below come from one sample, sequenced in a study of patients and donors after allogeneic stem cell transplantation. TCRdb fed the RT-PCR reads into MiXCR, producing one record per CDR3 protein. This sample has under 30,000 distinct CDR3 sequences, with around 28% found just once. Sequencing was carried out using blood, either unsorted or a sorted T cell fraction (not recorded which). These TCRs come from a human donor who was either an allogeneic HSCT recipient or a stem cell or donor lymphocyte infusion donor (not recorded which). It is not recorded whose cells these are; they may come from a transplant donor.

This clonotype came up a few times. The rearrangement links TRBV20-1 to TRBJ2-3, with no clear D. V dropped 3 bases and J dropped 1 base, with 8 bases sitting between them. The CDR3 runs 13 residues. Germline V lookup: CDR1 DFQATT, CDR2 SNEGSKA (reference sequence). The CDR3 region is CSASEDGTDTQYF. The CDR3 coding sequence is TGCAGTGCTAGCGAGGATGGCACAGATACGCAGTATTTT.

The chain uses TRBV3-1 and TRBJ2-3; a possible D gene is TRBD2 (6 bases). The CDR3 sequence is 13 residues long. V was cut by 6 bases and J by 6 bases, with 13 bases left in between. Per the germline V gene, CDR1 is LGHDT and CDR2 is YNNKEL (reference sequence). CDR3 sequence reads: CASRPSVGDTQYF. CDR3 bases: TGTGCCAGCAGACCTAGCGTAGGGGATACGCAGTATTTT.

This clonotype was found many times. The chain recombines TRBV5-1 with TRBJ1-2; D perhaps matches TRBD1 (6 bases). The V gene lost 0 bases and the J gene lost 3 bases, with 9 bases spanning the gap. The CDR3 consists of 14 residues. Germline V lookup: CDR1 SGHRS, CDR2 YFSETQ. The CDR3 DNA reads as TGCGCCAGCAGCTTGGAACAGGGCCACTATGGCTACACCTTC. Translated: CASSLEQGHYGYTF.

Turning to this clonotype: A junction boundary mismatches the germline segment, possibly from a read error. The V call is TRBV7-2, the J call TRBJ2-3, with D possibly TRBD2 on 5 matching bases. Germline values: CDR1 SGHTA, CDR2 FQGNSA. This CDR3 has 16 amino acids. CDR3 protein: CAGSPGGSSGTDTQYF. CDR3 bases: TGTGCCGGCAGCCCCGGTGGGAGTAGCGGCACAGATACGCAGTATTTT.

The V and J genes are TRBV5-1 and TRBJ1-4, with no clear D. The CDR3 loop spans 13 amino acids. Germline V gene sequence: CDR1 SGHRS, CDR2 YFSETQ. V lost 6 bases to trimming and J lost 5 bases, with 11 bases between them. CDR3 DNA sequence: TGCGCCAGCACTCCCGAGGGAAATGAAAAACTGTTTTTT. It is translated as CASTPEGNEKLFF.

The chain couples TRBV5-1 to TRBJ2-3; D not certain. The CDR3 loop spans 14 amino acids. V was pared by 1 base and J by 6 bases, with 12 bases between. Germline CDR1 and CDR2: SGHRS and YFSETQ. CDR3 sequence reads: CASSLFRVRDTQYF. In DNA, the CDR3 is TGCGCCAGCAGCTTGTTCCGCGTACGGGATACGCAGTATTTT.

Concerning this clonotype: This clone may be a read error of a much larger clone one base away. The chain is built from TRBV29-1 and TRBJ1-5; possible D gene TRBD1, 5 bases. CDR3 length: 12 amino acids. Germline V gene lookup returns CDR1 SQVTM and CDR2 ANQGSEA. The V end was cut by 4 bases, the J end by 2 bases, with 6 bases between. CDR3 nucleotide sequence: TGCAGCGTTGTACAGGGCAATCAGCCCCAGCATTTT. Translated, it gives CSVVQGNQPQHF.

This clonotype has only a few counts. Here the CDR3 DNA reads TGTGCCACCAGTTCGGGGCAGACCCAGTACTTC. Encoded protein: CATSSGQTQYF. The chain links TRBV24-1 to TRBJ2-5; perhaps D is TRBD1 or TRBD2 (5 bases each). The CDR3 is 11 residues long. The ends were cut back, 6 bases at V and 6 bases at J, with 7 bases in the middle. CDR1 is KGHDR, CDR2 SFDVKD, per germline.

This clonotype was detected many times. The V and J genes are TRBV10-3 and TRBJ2-3; TRBD2 might be the D (6 bases). This CDR3 is built from 14 residues. Germline V gives CDR1 ENHRY, CDR2 SYGVKD. The V gene lost 6 bases and the J gene lost 0 bases, with 10 bases spanning the gap. The CDR3 reads CAIRTGTSTDTQYF. CDR3 nucleotides: TGTGCCATCAGAACCGGGACTAGCACAGATACGCAGTATTTT.

The V and J genes are TRBV6-5 and TRBJ1-2; the D is unclear. The CDR3 is made up of 14 amino acids. Trimming removed 2 bases at V and 2 bases at J, with 9 bases between. The germline gives CDR1 MNHEY, CDR2 SVGAGI. DNA of the CDR3: TGTGCCAGCAGTTACACTCTCGGGAACTATGGCTACACCTTC. It yields the protein CASSYTLGNYGYTF.

This clonotype was seen repeatedly, ten times or more. The chain has TRBV27 and TRBJ1-1, with D tentatively TRBD1 (5 bases). V shed 6 bases and J shed 5 bases, with 13 bases lying between them. CDR3 size: 13 residues. The germline gives CDR1 MNHEY, CDR2 SMNVEV (reference sequence). CDR3 in amino acids: CASSHEGTTEAFF. The DNA for the CDR3 is TGTGCCAGCAGCCATGAAGGGACGACTGAAGCTTTCTTT.

This clonotype showed up just a few times. The genes are TRBV28 and TRBJ1-4; no clear D. The CDR3 consists of 13 residues. The germline V gene encodes CDR1 MDHEN and CDR2 SYDVKM. The V gene lost 5 bases and the J gene lost 8 bases, with 12 bases spanning the gap. CDR3 in DNA: TGTGCCAGCAGTCCCGAGAGTCAAGAAAAACTGTTTTTT. This codes for CASSPESQEKLFF.

This clonotype showed up many times. The gene calls are TRBV28 and TRBJ1-4; D is perhaps TRBD1 (6 bases). The V and J ends lost 1 base and 2 bases respectively, with 8 bases between them. CDR1 MDHEN and CDR2 SYDVKM come from the germline V gene. The CDR3 spans 15 residues. The CDR3: CASSLSRGTNEKLFF. CDR3 nucleotide sequence: TGTGCCAGCAGTTTATCTAGGGGGACTAATGAAAAACTGTTTTTT.

The chain has TRBV5-1 and TRBJ2-1; TRBD2 might be the D (6 bases). Deletions cut 2 bases from V and 0 bases from J, with 9 bases between. Germline V gene data show CDR1 as SGHRS and CDR2 as YFSETQ. The CDR3 has 15 residues. The CDR3 region is CASSFGGSSYNEQFF. The CDR3, as DNA: TGCGCCAGCAGCTTTGGAGGGAGCTCCTACAATGAGCAGTTCTTC.

The chain combines TRBV12-3 or TRBV12-4 with TRBJ2-3; 8 bases match TRBD1. V dropped 5 bases and J dropped 3; count of bases not matched to a gene: 10. The CDR3 loop spans 16 amino acids. This CDR3 reads CASSPGQGSWTDTQYF. For the CDR3, the DNA is TGTGCCAGCAGTCCCGGACAGGGTTCGTGGACAGATACGCAGTATTTT.

A few counts support this clonotype. J is TRBJ1-6 and V is TRBV12-3 or TRBV12-4; D not resolved. V lost 3 bases and J 10 bases, leaving 10 bases between the germline ends. The CDR3 length is 13 residues. Here the CDR3 DNA reads TGTGCCAGCAGTTTGAACTCCCAATCACCCCTCCACTTT. It is translated as CASSLNSQSPLHF.

In its sample, this clonotype was seen a few times. The J gene is TRBJ1-6, the V gene TRBV6-6, with 8 nucleotides matching TRBD1. Germline V gene sequence: CDR1 MNHNY, CDR2 SVGAGI (reference sequence). V lost 2 bases to trimming and J lost 4 bases; unmatched junction nucleotides: 10. The CDR3 runs to 18 residues. The CDR3 protein is CASSYPTGGRGYNSPLHF. CDR3 sequence (DNA): TGTGCCAGCAGTTACCCTACAGGGGGGCGAGGGTATAATTCACCCCTCCACTTT.

The V and J genes are TRBV28 and TRBJ1-4; D remains unclear. The CDR3 spans 14 residues. Trimming cost V 7 bases and J 8 bases, with 17 bases left between them. The germline CDR1 and CDR2 sequences are MDHEN and SYDVKM. Written as DNA, the CDR3 is TGTGCCAGCACCGCTAGGGTATCTCGGGAAAAACTGTTTTTT. Encoded protein: CASTARVSREKLFF.

V is TRBV9 and J is TRBJ1-2, with D maybe TRBD1 (5 bases). Germline V CDR1 and CDR2: SGDLS, YYNGEE. The CDR3 runs to 14 residues. Trimming shortened V by 5 bases and J by 4 bases, and 15 bases separated the two germline ends. The DNA of the CDR3 is TGTGCCAGCAGGCCTACCGGGACGGGCTATGGCTACACCTTC. Residues: CASRPTGTGYGYTF.

In its sample, this clonotype was seen a few times. The chain uses TRBV6-5 and TRBJ1-1, with D hard to call. The CDR3 sequence is 15 residues long. V was clipped by 0 bases and J by 2 bases, with 10 bases between them. In germline, CDR1 is MNHEY, CDR2 SVGAGI. The CDR3 region is CASSYSGPFNTEAFF. In DNA form, the CDR3 reads TGTGCCAGCAGTTACTCTGGACCTTTTAACACTGAAGCTTTCTTT.

At least ten counts were recorded for this clonotype. This chain links TRBV28 with TRBJ1-5, with D possibly matching TRBD1 (5 bases). CDR3 size: 13 residues. CDR1 MDHEN and CDR2 SYDVKM come from the germline V gene. The ends were cut back, 5 bases at V and 4 bases at J, with 9 bases in the middle. CDR3 protein: CASSIEGNQPQHF. The CDR3 DNA is TGTGCCAGCAGTATAGAGGGGAATCAGCCCCAGCATTTT.

This clonotype was counted at least ten times. The rearrangement uses TRBV6-2 or TRBV6-3 and TRBJ1-1; tentatively, D is TRBD1 (6 bases). The CDR3 totals 16 residues. Looked up from germline, CDR1 is MNHEY and CDR2 is SVGEGT. V lost 2 bases and J 1 base, leaving 14 bases between the germline ends. The CDR3 reads CASSYNLGGTNTEAFF. Here the CDR3 DNA reads TGTGCCAGCAGTTACAATTTAGGGGGGACGAACACTGAAGCTTTCTTT.